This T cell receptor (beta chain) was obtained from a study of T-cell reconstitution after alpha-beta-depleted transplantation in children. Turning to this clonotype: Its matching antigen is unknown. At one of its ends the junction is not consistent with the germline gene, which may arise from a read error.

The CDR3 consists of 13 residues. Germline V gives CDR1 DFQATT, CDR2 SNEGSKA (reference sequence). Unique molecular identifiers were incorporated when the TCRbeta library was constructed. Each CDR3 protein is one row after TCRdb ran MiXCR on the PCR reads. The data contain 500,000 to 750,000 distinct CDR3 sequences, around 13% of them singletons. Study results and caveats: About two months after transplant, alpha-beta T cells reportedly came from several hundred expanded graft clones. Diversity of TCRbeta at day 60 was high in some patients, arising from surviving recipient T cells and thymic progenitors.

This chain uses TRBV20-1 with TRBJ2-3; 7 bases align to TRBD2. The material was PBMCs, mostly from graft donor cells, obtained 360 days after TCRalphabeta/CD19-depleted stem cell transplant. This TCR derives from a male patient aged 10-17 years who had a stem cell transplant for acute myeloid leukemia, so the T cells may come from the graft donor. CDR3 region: CSAKPPGLPFRAF. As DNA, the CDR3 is TGCAGTGCTAAACCACCGGGACTACCTTTCCGGGCTTTT.